This T cell receptor beta chain was identified in a study of control samples from healthy donors and cancer patients. Assay used: immunoSEQ multiplex PCR; TCRdb lists only in-frame clones, some missing. The sample holds fewer than 200,000 clones; 70% to 90% are singletons and the top ten take approximately 4.9%. The CDR3 spans 12 residues. V lost 3 bases and J 7 bases, leaving 9 bases between the germline ends. This chain uses TRBV12-3 or TRBV12-4 with TRBJ1-1, with D possibly being TRBD1 (6 bases). This receptor was obtained from a woman in her twenties or thirties in good health. The material sequenced was blood. For the CDR3, the DNA is TGTGCCAGCAGTTTTGGGGGCAGTGAAGCTTTCTTT. As protein: CASSFGGSEAFF.